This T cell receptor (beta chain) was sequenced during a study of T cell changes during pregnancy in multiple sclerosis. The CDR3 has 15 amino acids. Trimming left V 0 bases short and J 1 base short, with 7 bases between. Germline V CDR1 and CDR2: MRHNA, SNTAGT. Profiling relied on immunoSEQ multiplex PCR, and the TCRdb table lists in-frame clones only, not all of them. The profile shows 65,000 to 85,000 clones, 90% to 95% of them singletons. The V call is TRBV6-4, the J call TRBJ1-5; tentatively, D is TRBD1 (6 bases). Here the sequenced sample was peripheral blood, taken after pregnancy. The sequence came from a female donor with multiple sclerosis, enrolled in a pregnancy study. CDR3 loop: CASSDSGQSNQPQHF. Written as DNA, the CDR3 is TGTGCCAGCAGTGACTCGGGACAAAGCAATCAGCCCCAGCATTTT.